The rows below give T cell receptor beta chains drawn from one sample of a study of T cell changes during pregnancy in multiple sclerosis. Data came from immunoSEQ multiplex PCR; TCRdb stores just in-frame clones and leaves some out. Of fewer than 25,000 clones in the sample, 75% to 95% were seen once. The starting material was CD4+ T cells from peripheral blood mononuclear cells, obtained in the third trimester of pregnancy. The source of these receptors is a female donor in good health, enrolled as a control in a pregnancy study. CDR3s include the opening cysteine and the closing phenylalanine or tryptophan. The D gene is left open where the match is weak. Some rows mark clone size as missing; the rest say once, few, many or name a class of expanded clone.

v_gene	d_gene	j_gene	abundance	CDR3nt	CDR3aa
TRBV27	TRBD1	TRBJ2-7	.	TGTGCCAGCAGTTTACTTGCCGGGACAGCGATGGGCGAGCAGTACTTC	CASSLLAGTAMGEQYF
TRBV15	.	TRBJ2-3	.	TGTGCCACCAGCAGAGGCTACACAGATACGCAGTATTTT	CATSRGYTDTQYF
TRBV6-1	.	TRBJ2-3	.	TGTGCCAGCAGTGGGGGGCGGGACAGAATGTATTTT	CASSGGRDRMYF
TRBV11-2	.	TRBJ1-6	few	TGTGCCAGCAGCTCATCCCCGGGGGGACCCCTCCACTTT	CASSSSPGGPLHF
TRBV6-1	TRBD1	TRBJ1-2	.	TGTGCCAGCAGTGCAGGGGGTGGCGACTATGGCTACACCTTC	CASSAGGGDYGYTF
TRBV7-2	TRBD2	TRBJ2-3	.	TGTGCCAGCAGCTTAGCGGCCGGGGGGACAGATACGCAGTATTTT	CASSLAAGGTDTQYF
TRBV2	TRBD2	TRBJ2-5	.	TGTGCCAGCAGTGATCCAGCGGGGGGGCTAGGCCAAGAGACCCAGTACTTC	CASSDPAGGLGQETQYF
TRBV4-1	TRBD2	TRBJ2-1	once	TGCGCCAGCAGCCAGACGGGACTAGCGGGAAATGAGCAGTTCTTC	CASSQTGLAGNEQFF
TRBV18	.	TRBJ2-7	.	TGTGCCAGCTCACCAGGGGAGCAGCAGTACTTC	CASSPGEQQYF
TRBV5-4	TRBD1	TRBJ1-2	.	TGTGCCAGCAGCACGACAGGGGCGGATGGCTACACCTTC	CASSTTGADGYTF
TRBV23-1	.	TRBJ1-2	.	TGCGCCAGCAGTCAATCAGAGGGCAGATGCAATGGCTACACCTTC	CASSQSEGRCNGYTF
TRBV25-1	TRBD2	TRBJ2-7	.	TGTGCCAGCAGTGAATTCGGGGGGGCGAGGTACGAGCAGTACTTC	CASSEFGGARYEQYF
TRBV2	TRBD1	TRBJ1-6	.	TGTGCCAGCAATCGCCCGGCAGGGGGTAATAATTCACCCCTCCACTTT	CASNRPAGGNNSPLHF
TRBV7-2	.	TRBJ1-2	once	TGTGCCAGCAGCCCCCGGGTGAACTATGGCTACACCTTC	CASSPRVNYGYTF
TRBV21-1	.	TRBJ2-5	.	TGTGCCAGCAGGGGGACTCACCCCGGAGGGGAGACCCAGTACTTC	CASRGTHPGGETQYF
TRBV5-1	TRBD1	TRBJ2-6	.	TGCGCCAGCAGGACACAGGGGGCCTCTGGGGCCAACGTCCTGACTTTC	CASRTQGASGANVLTF
TRBV9	TRBD1	TRBJ1-4	.	TGTGCCAGCAGCGTTCCGGGACAGGGCGTTGAAAAACTGTTTTTT	CASSVPGQGVEKLFF
TRBV18	TRBD1	TRBJ1-2	.	TGTGCCAGCTCTACCGGGACAGGGAACTATGGCTACACCTTC	CASSTGTGNYGYTF
TRBV7-6	.	TRBJ2-3	.	TGTGCCAGCAGCTCCGGTGACTCAGCTCTCACAGATACGCAGTATTTT	CASSSGDSALTDTQYF
TRBV11-2	TRBD1	TRBJ2-1	.	TGTGCCAGCAGCTTGGGGACAGGGGAGTGGAATGAGCAGTTCTTC	CASSLGTGEWNEQFF
TRBV7-2	TRBD1	TRBJ1-4	.	TGTGCCAGCAGCGCGCCTACAGGGGCGAGCGAAAAACTGTTTTTT	CASSAPTGASEKLFF
TRBV20-1	.	TRBJ2-1	.	TGCAGTGCTAGCCCTTCCAATGAGCAGTTCTTC	CSASPSNEQFF
TRBV28	TRBD2	TRBJ2-7	once	TGTGCCAGCAGCCGCGGGAGGGTGGGAGAGCAGTACTTC	CASSRGRVGEQYF
TRBV6-5	.	TRBJ1-5	.	TGTGCCAGCAGCAGAATGTATAGCAATCAGCCCCAGCATTTT	CASSRMYSNQPQHF
TRBV11-3	.	TRBJ2-2	.	TGTGCCAGCAGCGCCGGTAGCGAGAACACCGGGGAGCTGTTTTTT	CASSAGSENTGELFF
TRBV5-6	.	TRBJ2-5	.	TGTGCCAGCAGCTTGGTCGGCAGGGCACAGGAGACCCAGTACTTC	CASSLVGRAQETQYF
TRBV5-4	TRBD1	TRBJ1-1	few	TGTGCCAGCAGCACCCGACAGGGGGGTTTGGGAACTGAAGCTTTCTTT	CASSTRQGGLGTEAFF
TRBV9	TRBD1	TRBJ1-1	.	TGTGCCAGCAGCGTAGAAGACAGGGGTGAAGCTTTCTTT	CASSVEDRGEAFF
TRBV7-2	TRBD2	TRBJ2-5	.	TGTGCCAGCAGCCCATCTAGCGGGAGTTCTGAGACCCAGTACTTC	CASSPSSGSSETQYF
TRBV6-1	.	TRBJ1-5	.	TGTGCCAGCAGGGACAGCGGCCTGCAACCCCAGCATTTT	CASRDSGLQPQHF
TRBV19	.	TRBJ1-1	.	TGTGCCAGTAACCCTACAGGGATGAACACTGAAGCTTTCTTT	CASNPTGMNTEAFF
TRBV9	.	TRBJ2-1	few	TGTGCCAGCAGCGTAGCAGGGGCCGGAGTGTGGAATGAGCAGTTCTTC	CASSVAGAGVWNEQFF
TRBV14	.	TRBJ2-1	.	TGTGCCAGCAGCCAGAATTGGGGAGGTGAGCAGTTCTTC	CASSQNWGGEQFF
TRBV7-9	.	TRBJ1-4	.	TGTGCCAGCAGCTTTTCTACGGGAAATGAAAAACTGTTTTTT	CASSFSTGNEKLFF
TRBV6-5	.	TRBJ1-2	.	TGTGCCAGCAGTTACTCGAAATGGGCCTATGGCTACACCTTC	CASSYSKWAYGYTF
TRBV27	.	TRBJ2-7	.	TGTGCCAGCAGTTTAAGACGAGGGGGGGTCTACGAGCAGTACTTC	CASSLRRGGVYEQYF
TRBV5-4	.	TRBJ2-3	.	TGTGCCAGCAGCTCCAAGTCTCTAGCGTCAGATACGCAGTATTTT	CASSSKSLASDTQYF
TRBV28	.	TRBJ2-7	.	TGTGCCAGCAGGACTCCGGCCGAGCAGTACTTC	CASRTPAEQYF